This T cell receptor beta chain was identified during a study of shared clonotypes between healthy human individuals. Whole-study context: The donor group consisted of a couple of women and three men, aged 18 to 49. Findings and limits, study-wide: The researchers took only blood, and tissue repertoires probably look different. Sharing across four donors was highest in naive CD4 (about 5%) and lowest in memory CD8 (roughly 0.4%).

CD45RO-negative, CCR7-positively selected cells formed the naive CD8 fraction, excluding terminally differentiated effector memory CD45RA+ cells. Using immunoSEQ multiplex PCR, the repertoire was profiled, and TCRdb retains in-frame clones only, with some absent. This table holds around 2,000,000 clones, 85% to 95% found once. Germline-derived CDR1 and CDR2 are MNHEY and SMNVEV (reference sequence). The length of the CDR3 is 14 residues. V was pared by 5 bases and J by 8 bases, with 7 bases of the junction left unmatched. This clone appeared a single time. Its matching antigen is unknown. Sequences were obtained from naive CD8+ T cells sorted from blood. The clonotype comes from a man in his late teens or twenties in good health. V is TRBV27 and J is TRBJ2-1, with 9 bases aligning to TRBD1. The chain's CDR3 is CASSPWGQGDEQFF. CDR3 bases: TGTGCCAGCAGTCCCTGGGGACAGGGCGATGAGCAGTTCTTC.